These 19 T cell receptor beta chains were sequenced from one sample in a study of T cells after yellow fever vaccination. TCRdb re-derived calls from the 5' RACE reads in MiXCR, one entry per CDR3 protein. The table lists about 300,000 distinct CDR3 sequences, approximately 4.2% of them singletons. Source: PBMCs, taken 5 days after the yellow fever booster vaccination. Every receptor here comes from a man aged 18 to 30 who received the YFV17D yellow fever vaccine.

This clonotype was seen many times. J is TRBJ2-1 and V is TRBV5-1; TRBD2 matches at 11 bases. With 4 bases clipped from V and 9 bases from J, the junction kept 9 bases outside the gene matches. The germline CDR1 and CDR2 sequences are SGHRS and YFSETQ. CDR3 length: 15 residues. DNA for the CDR3: TGCGCCAGCAGCGGCAGGGGTAGCGGGGGGGCTGAGCAGTTCTTC. It yields the protein CASSGRGSGGAEQFF.

This clonotype was counted between two and nine times. The J gene is TRBJ2-7, the V gene TRBV10-3; TRBD1 matches 8 bases. The germline V gene encodes CDR1 ENHRY and CDR2 SYGVKD. J was trimmed by 3 bases and V by 7 bases; bases with no gene match: 5. This CDR3 has 13 residues. The CDR3 spells CAIKDRVSYEQYF. CDR3 bases: TGTGCCATCAAGGACAGGGTGAGCTACGAGCAGTACTTC.

At least ten counts were recorded for this clonotype. The CDR3, as DNA: TGTGCCAGCACGTATCGGACAGGAACCTCCTACGAGCAGTACGTC. It yields the protein CASTYRTGTSYEQYV. The chain uses TRBV2 and TRBJ2-7; 7 bases are a match to TRBD1. V was clipped by 7 bases and J by 0 bases; unmatched bases: 9. Germline-derived CDR1 and CDR2 are SNHLY and FYNNEI. The CDR3 totals 15 residues.

This clonotype was picked up a small number of times. The genes are TRBV7-9 and TRBJ2-4; no clear D gene. Per germline, CDR1 SEHNR and CDR2 FQNEAQ (reference sequence). V was clipped by 1 base and J by 9 bases, with 13 bases between them. This CDR3 has 14 residues. The chain's CDR3 is CASSLGSPPGIQYF. The DNA for the CDR3 is TGTGCCAGCAGCTTAGGATCACCGCCGGGCATTCAGTACTTC.

The V call is TRBV28, the J call TRBJ2-3, with D tentatively TRBD2 (5 bases). V dropped 2 bases and J dropped 1 base, with 16 bases sitting between them. The CDR3 runs 17 residues. The germline V gene has CDR1 MDHEN and CDR2 SYDVKM. CDR3 in amino acids: CASSLRLAPSGTDTQYF. In DNA form, the CDR3 reads TGTGCCAGCAGTTTACGGCTAGCCCCCTCGGGCACAGATACGCAGTATTTT.

This clonotype was found many times. The chain has TRBV5-5 and TRBJ1-2, with TRBD1 as a possible D gene (5 bases). Trimming stripped 0 bases from V and 7 bases from J, with 16 bases between. The CDR3 contains 15 residues. From germline, CDR1 is SGHKS and CDR2 YYEKEE (reference sequence). As DNA, the CDR3 is TGTGCCAGCAGCTTGGACACAGGAGCCTATCGTGGCTACACCTTC. Amino acids: CASSLDTGAYRGYTF.

In its sample, this clonotype was seen many times. The rearrangement uses TRBV9 and TRBJ2-1, with D possibly being TRBD1 or TRBD2 (6 bases each). CDR3 length equals 15 residues. V was trimmed by 0 bases and J by 1 base, leaving 8 bases between them. Germline CDR1 SGDLS, CDR2 YYNGEE. CDR3 nucleotide sequence: TGTGCCAGCAGCGTAGAGGGGGGTTCCTACAATGAGCAGTTCTTC. Encoded protein: CASSVEGGSYNEQFF.

This clonotype was picked up many times. The CDR3 bases are TGCGCCAGCAGCTCTCAGGGGCCGACTGAAATTGCTTTCTTT. It translates to CASSSQGPTEIAFF. V usage is TRBV5-1 and J usage is TRBJ1-1; D may be TRBD1 (6 bases). The V gene lost 3 bases and the J gene lost 11 bases, with 20 bases spanning the gap. The germline CDR1 and CDR2 sequences are SGHRS and YFSETQ. This CDR3 region has 14 residues.

This clonotype has a handful of counts. V and J are TRBV7-3 and TRBJ2-3, with a tentative D call TRBD2 (5 bases). From germline, CDR1 is SGHTA and CDR2 FQGTGA. Trimming shortened V by 5 bases and J by 3 bases, and 12 bases separated the two germline ends. The CDR3 is 14 residues long. CDR3 residues: CASSPEGPTDTQYF. The CDR3 DNA sequence: TGTGCCAGCAGCCCCGAGGGCCCTACAGATACGCAGTATTTT.

The genes are TRBV12-3 or TRBV12-4 and TRBJ2-2; 7 nucleotides agree with TRBD1. The CDR3 has 12 residues. With 6 bases clipped from V and 5 bases from J, the junction kept 0 bases outside the gene matches. CDR3 sequence: CASRQGTGELFF. The DNA of the CDR3 is TGTGCCAGCAGACAGGGGACCGGGGAGCTGTTTTTT.

This clonotype has a count of ten or more. The V gene is TRBV10-3, the J gene TRBJ1-1; D unclear. V was trimmed by 2 bases and J by 1 base, leaving 8 bases between them. This CDR3 is 14 amino acids long. Germline V gene lookup returns CDR1 ENHRY and CDR2 SYGVKD. As DNA, the CDR3 is TGTGCCATCAGTGAGGAAGACGGGAACACTGAAGCTTTCTTT. This codes for CAISEEDGNTEAFF.

The rearrangement joins TRBV5-4 to TRBJ1-2; the match to TRBD1 covers 9 bases. The CDR3 totals 15 residues. CDR1 is SGHNT and CDR2 is YYREEE in the germline V gene (reference sequence). Trimming cost V 4 bases and J 8 bases; bases outside gene matches: 12. The CDR3 region is CASSGTDRGEGGYTF. CDR3 DNA sequence: TGTGCCAGCAGCGGGACGGACAGGGGCGAGGGGGGCTACACCTTC.

This clonotype has at least ten counts. The rearrangement joins TRBV20-1 to TRBJ2-7; 11 bases fit TRBD1. The germline V gene encodes CDR1 DFQATT and CDR2 SNEGSKA (reference sequence). The CDR3 is 13 amino acids. The junction had 7 bases not matched to a gene; V was cut back by 4 bases and J by 8 bases. The CDR3 coding sequence is TGCAGTGCTACGGACAGGGGGCGCGAAAAGCAGTACGTC. It specifies CSATDRGREKQYV.

The chain uses TRBV28 and TRBJ1-2, with D perhaps TRBD1 (5 bases). CDR3 length: 15 amino acids. The germline V gene has CDR1 MDHEN and CDR2 SYDVKM. V lost 2 bases to trimming and J lost 4 bases, with 14 bases between them. The DNA of the CDR3 is TGTGCCAGCAGTTTAACCGGTGGGGCGATCTATGGCTACACCTTC. Protein product: CASSLTGGAIYGYTF.

This clonotype showed up just a few times. This chain uses TRBV12-3 or TRBV12-4 with TRBJ1-5; a weak D match, TRBD1 (5 bases). The V end lost 2 bases, the J end lost 3 bases, and 14 bases lay between the germline ends. This CDR3 has 16 residues. The CDR3 DNA reads as TGTGCCAGCAGTTTAATTCGAGACAGCTTCAATCAGCCCCAGCATTTT. Translated, it gives CASSLIRDSFNQPQHF.

The chain employs TRBV7-9 and TRBJ2-6; possibly TRBD2 for D (6 bases). Trimming removed 2 bases from V and 0 bases from J, with 11 bases in between. Germline assignment: CDR1 SEHNR and CDR2 FQNEAQ (reference sequence). The CDR3 loop spans 17 amino acids. For the CDR3, the DNA is TGTGCCAGCAGCTTAAGTAGGCGGGACTCTGGGGCCAACGTCCTGACTTTC. Amino acids: CASSLSRRDSGANVLTF.

The chain is built from TRBV29-1 and TRBJ2-7; the D gene could be TRBD1 or TRBD2 (5 bases each). Germline-derived CDR1 and CDR2 are SQVTM and ANQGSEA. The CDR3 loop spans 13 amino acids. Deletions cut 3 bases from V and 2 bases from J, with 11 bases between. CDR3 sequence: CSVERGPPYEQYF. The CDR3 coding sequence is TGCAGCGTTGAGAGGGGTCCTCCCTACGAGCAGTACTTC.

The J gene is TRBJ1-5, the V gene TRBV29-1; D perhaps matches TRBD1 (5 bases). V was pared by 4 bases and J by 7 bases, with 11 bases between. The CDR3 covers 12 residues. Per germline, CDR1 SQVTM and CDR2 ANQGSEA. The CDR3 loop is CSVGGGGQPQHF. In nucleotides, the CDR3 is TGCAGCGTTGGGGGGGGAGGGCAGCCCCAGCATTTT.

The chain links TRBV29-1 to TRBJ2-6, with 7 bases aligning to TRBD2. The germline gives CDR1 SQVTM, CDR2 ANQGSEA. The ends lost 4 bases at V and 4 bases at J; junction bases unmatched: 4. The CDR3 length is 14 residues. As DNA, the CDR3 is TGCAGCGTTGCAGCGGGGAGCGGGGCCAACGTCCTGACTTTC. Translating gives CSVAAGSGANVLTF.